Listed below are T cell receptor beta chains from one sample, sequenced in a study of blood T cell repertoires in COVID-19. The protocol was immunoSEQ multiplex PCR, while the TCRdb copy is restricted to in-frame clones and leaves out a portion. In the table there are over 150,000 clones, 85% to 90% of which are singletons. Sequences were obtained from peripheral blood. The receptors stem from a man aged 50-60 years who had recovered from COVID-19. CDR3s include the opening cysteine and the closing phenylalanine or tryptophan. Fields, in order: J gene, clone size, V gene, D gene, CDR3 DNA, CDR3 protein. A D gene is named only where the DNA matches it firmly. Not all rows give a size; the values are once, few, many and, for expanded clones, a class.

>TRBJ1-1|NA|TRBV7-9|TRBD1
TGTGCCAGCAGCCCGGGACAGAACATGAACACTGAAGCTTTCTTT
CASSPGQNMNTEAFF
>TRBJ2-2|NA|TRBV2|TRBD2
TGTGCCAGCAACCGGGGGACTAGCGGCACCGGGGAGCTGTTTTTT
CASNRGTSGTGELFF
>TRBJ2-1|NA|TRBV19|NA
TGTGCCACCTCAAAAAAGGGGTACAATGAGCAGTTCTTC
CATSKKGYNEQFF
>TRBJ1-1|NA|TRBV18|NA
TGTGCCAGCTCACCGCCCGGTCGGGTCAGTACTGAAGCTTTCTTT
CASSPPGRVSTEAFF
>TRBJ2-1|NA|TRBV6-2/TRBV6-3|TRBD2
TGTGCCAGCAGTTACCAGCGGGAGGGCCACTACAATGAGCAGTTCTTC
CASSYQREGHYNEQFF
>TRBJ1-5|once|TRBV5-1|NA
TGCGCCAGCAGCCTTGGAGGCCATAGCAATCAGCCCCAGCATTTT
CASSLGGHSNQPQHF
>TRBJ1-5|once|TRBV6-4|NA
TGTGCCAGCAGTGAGGGCAGCAATCAGCCCCAGCATTTT
CASSEGSNQPQHF
>TRBJ2-7|NA|TRBV6-5|NA
TGTGCCAGCAGGGAGTTAGCGACCACCTACGAGCAGTACTTC
CASRELATTYEQYF
>TRBJ1-2|NA|TRBV6-5|NA
TGTGCCAGCAGTTCCCACAGGGACATTCCTGGCTACACCTTC
CASSSHRDIPGYTF
>TRBJ2-1|NA|TRBV9|NA
TGTGCCAGCAGCCCACGGACTCCTCAGAGCTCCTACAATGAGCAGTTCTTC
CASSPRTPQSSYNEQFF
>TRBJ2-7|NA|TRBV7-8|TRBD2
TGTGCCAGCAGCTTAGCCTTGACTAGCGGGAGTGTATACGAGCAGTACTTC
CASSLALTSGSVYEQYF
>TRBJ2-7|NA|TRBV7-2|NA
TGTGCCAGCAGCGACCGGGACAACTCCTACGAGCAGTACTTC
CASSDRDNSYEQYF
>TRBJ2-7|NA|TRBV27|NA
TGTGCCAGCAGTTCCTACCGGGATACATACGAGCAGTACTTC
CASSSYRDTYEQYF
>TRBJ2-7|NA|TRBV11-2|NA
TGTGCCAGCAGCTTAGATCGGCGGCTAGCCTACGAGCAGTACTTC
CASSLDRRLAYEQYF
>TRBJ2-1|NA|TRBV4-2|NA
TGTGCCAGCAGCCAAGCCTTCTCCTACAATGAGCAGTTCTTC
CASSQAFSYNEQFF
>TRBJ1-5|NA|TRBV28|TRBD1
TGTGCCAGCAAAAGTGGACAGGTCTATAGCAATCAGCCCCAGCATTTT
CASKSGQVYSNQPQHF
>TRBJ1-5|NA|TRBV28|TRBD1
TGTGCCATAGAAACGGGACAGGACTATAGCAATCAGCCCCAGCATTTT
CAIETGQDYSNQPQHF
>TRBJ2-5|NA|TRBV7-6|NA
TGTGCCAGCAGCTTAATGGGGGGAGCAGAGACCCAGTACTTC
CASSLMGGAETQYF
>TRBJ1-2|NA|TRBV2|NA
TGTGCCAGCAGTAGCGAGGGTATTAACTATGGCTACACCTTC
CASSSEGINYGYTF
>TRBJ2-2|NA|TRBV7-6|TRBD2
TGTGCCAGCAGCTTAGAACTAGCGGAGAACACCGGGGAGCTGTTTTTT
CASSLELAENTGELFF
>TRBJ1-1|NA|TRBV27|NA
TGTGCCAGCAGTTTTGGACTAGGGTGGACTGAAGCTTTCTTT
CASSFGLGWTEAFF
>TRBJ2-2|NA|TRBV5-5|NA
TGTGCCAGCACAGGATCCTCCTCGAACACCGGGGAGCTGTTTTTT
CASTGSSSNTGELFF
>TRBJ1-4|NA|TRBV29-1|TRBD1
TGCAGCGTTGAAGATCGGGACAGGGGGCATGAAAAACTGTTTTTT
CSVEDRDRGHEKLFF
>TRBJ2-3|NA|TRBV7-8|TRBD2
TGTGCCAGCAGCTTAGTTTCTAGCGGGAAGCGACGGACGCAGATTCCGCAGTATTTT
CASSLVSSGKRRTQIPQYF
>TRBJ2-3|NA|TRBV10-3|TRBD2
TGTGCCATCAGTGAGCGGGGAAGCGGGGGCCCTCTGGATACGCAGTATTTT
CAISERGSGGPLDTQYF